This TCR beta chain emerged from a study of regulatory T cells in long-lasting Graves disease. Study results and caveats: No thyroid tissue was studied; the work used peripheral blood only.

V lost 4 bases and J 5 bases, leaving 17 bases between the germline ends. The germline gives CDR1 MNHNS, CDR2 SASEGT. CDR3 length equals 15 residues. As concerns this clonotype: The antigen remains unidentified.

The time point: persistent/refractory GD, antithyroid drugs over 5 years with positive TRAb. PBMC RNA was the source of the TCR library. Arm-PCR of CDR3 regions and iRepertoire HTBI primers were used to build TCR beta libraries. Authors' methods: Across samples, 60 to 75 TRBV and roughly 13 TRBJ segments were found. TCRdb fed the multiplex PCR reads into MiXCR, producing one record per CDR3 protein. The V and J calls and clone size come from TCRdb's table, not from the authors' own analysis. Counted here are 600,000 to 850,000 distinct CDR3 sequences, 25% to 35% occurring once; the ten biggest clones make up roughly 41%.

This chain connects TRBV6-1 to TRBJ1-1, with D uncertain. Sequenced material: peripheral blood mononuclear cells (PBMCs), taken when the disease was refractory, from a patient treated with antithyroid drugs. This clonotype was obtained from a female donor with Graves disease. DNA for the CDR3: TGTGCCAGCAGTGCCTCGGGAGCCCGGATTACTGAAGCTTTCTTT. Translation gives CASSASGARITEAFF.